This TCR beta chain was sequenced in a study of T cells in Graves' hyperthyroidism and ophthalmopathy. Findings of the study overall: Before onset, by a median of around six months, the model predicted ophthalmopathy.

From RNA transcripts, TCR beta CDR3 regions were amplified. A first-round RT-PCR of the TCR CDR3 used the HTBI primer set. In TCRdb, the multiplex PCR reads were re-called with MiXCR into one record per CDR3 protein. The repertoire has about 560,000 distinct CDR3 sequences, around a sixth of them found once; the top ten carry less than 9.5%. With respect to this clonotype: The antigen remains undetermined.

Hyperthyroidism of Graves' type that showed no ophthalmopathy progression within 18 months was stable. The hyperthyroidism was newly diagnosed and had lasted under 2 months; the patients were aged 18 to 65. The study based diagnoses on clinical symptoms, serum thyroxine and TRAb, thyroid ultrasound and orbital computed tomography. The source of this sequence is a woman in her twenties or thirties with Graves' hyperthyroidism. Material for sequencing was blood.

The CDR3 reads CASKGSSGNQPQHF. In DNA, the CDR3 is TGTGCCAGCAAGGGGTCCTCCGGTAATCAGCCCCAGCATTTT. This chain joins TRBV2 and TRBJ1-5; the D gene is possibly TRBD1 (5 bases). This CDR3 has 14 residues. Trimming left V 7 bases short and J 4 bases short, with 14 bases between. Germline V gene data show CDR1 as SNHLY and CDR2 as FYNNEI.